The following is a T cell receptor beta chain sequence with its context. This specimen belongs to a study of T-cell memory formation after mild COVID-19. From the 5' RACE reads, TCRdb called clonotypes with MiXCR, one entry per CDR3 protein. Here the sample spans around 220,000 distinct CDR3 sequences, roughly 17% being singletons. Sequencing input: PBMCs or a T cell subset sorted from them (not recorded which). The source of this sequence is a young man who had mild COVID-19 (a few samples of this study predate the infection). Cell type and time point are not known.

CDR3 coding DNA: TGTGCCAGCAGCGTGGGGGGGAATTCACCCCTCCACTTT. Amino acids: CASSVGGNSPLHF. The gene calls are TRBV9 and TRBJ1-6, with D possibly TRBD1 on 5 matching bases. From germline, CDR1 is SGDLS and CDR2 YYNGEE. The CDR3 extends over 13 amino acids. V was pared by 2 bases and J by 7 bases, with 7 bases between.